Below, one T cell receptor (beta chain) is given with its context. The source of the sample is a study of Ad26.COV2.S vaccination and SARS-CoV-2 variants. The wider study: Intramuscular Ad26.COV2.S doses were given once or twice, 56 days apart.

Produced via immunoSEQ multiplex PCR; TCRdb's table is partial and in-frame only. The table has a few hundred thousand clones, around 92% seen once. Sample treatment: about 20 received Ad26.COV2.S at low or high dose, single or two shots; about 5 received placebo; per-sample allocation not given. The study sampled participants on day 63 after the first vaccine or placebo injection. Sample: peripheral blood, taken in a trial of Ad26.COV2.S vaccine versus placebo. The clonotype originates from a person aged 18-60 years who received the Ad26.COV2.S COVID-19 vaccine or a placebo.

The CDR3: CASSLGRTASNEQFF. CDR3 DNA: TGTGCCAGCAGCTTAGGTCGGACAGCGAGCAATGAGCAGTTCTTC. The chain is built from TRBV7-8 and TRBJ2-1; the D gene is possibly TRBD1 (6 bases). Germline loops: CDR1 SGHVS, CDR2 FQNEAQ. Trimming shortened V by 1 base and J by 6 bases, and 13 bases separated the two germline ends. The CDR3 has 15 amino acids.